Following are 2 T cell receptor beta chains from one sample sequenced in a study of T cells in narcolepsy. The assay was immunoSEQ multiplex PCR, and TCRdb's table has in-frame clones only and misses some. The top ten hold roughly 1% of the sample, which has tens of thousands of clones, approximately 80% seen once. Sequencing used memory (CD45RA-) CD4+ T cells from blood. The source is a human donor in good health.

About this clone itself: One end of the junction fails to match germline, which may point to a read error. The chain has TRBV5-1 and TRBJ2-7; 8 bases agree with TRBD2. Per germline, CDR1 SGHRS and CDR2 YFSETQ. This CDR3 spans 12 amino acids. Written as DNA, the CDR3 is TGCGCCGGCAGCGGGGGTGTCTACGAGCAGTACTTC. Its protein is CAGSGGVYEQYF. Full variable domain (missing parts from reference TRBV5-1 and TRBJ2-7): KAGVTQTPRYLIKTRGQQVTLSCSPISGHRSVSWYQQTPGQGLQFLFEYFSETQRNKGNFPGRFSGRQFSNSRSEMNVSTLELGDSALYLCAGSGGVYEQYFGPGTRLTVT.

This clone appeared a few times. The chain employs TRBV11-2 and TRBJ2-6, with 12 bases identical to TRBD2. Trimming removed 5 bases from V and 1 base from J; junction bases left unmatched: 6. This CDR3 is 18 amino acids long. In germline, CDR1 is SGHAT, CDR2 FQNNGV. CDR3 nucleotide sequence: TGTGCCAGCAGCCCGACTAGCGGGAGAGTTTCTGGGGCCAACGTCCTGACTTTC. Its protein product is CASSPTSGRVSGANVLTF.